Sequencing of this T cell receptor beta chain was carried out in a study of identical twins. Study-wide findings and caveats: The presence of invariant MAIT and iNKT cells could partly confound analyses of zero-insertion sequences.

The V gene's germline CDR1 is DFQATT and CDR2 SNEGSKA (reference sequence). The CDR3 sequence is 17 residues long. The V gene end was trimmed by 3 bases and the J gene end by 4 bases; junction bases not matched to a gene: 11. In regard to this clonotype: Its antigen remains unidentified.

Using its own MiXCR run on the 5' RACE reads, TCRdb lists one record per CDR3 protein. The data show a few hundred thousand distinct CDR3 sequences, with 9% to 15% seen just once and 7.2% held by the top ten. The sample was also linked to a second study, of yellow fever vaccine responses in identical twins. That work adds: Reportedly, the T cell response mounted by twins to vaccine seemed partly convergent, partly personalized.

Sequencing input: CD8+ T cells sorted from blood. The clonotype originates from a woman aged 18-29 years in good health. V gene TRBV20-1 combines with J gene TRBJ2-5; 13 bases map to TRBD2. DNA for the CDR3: TGCAGTGCTAGCTCGGTGGGACTAGCGGGGCGGAGAGAGACCCAGTACTTC. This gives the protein CSASSVGLAGRRETQYF.